Reported below is one TCR beta chain. As yet, its antigen is unknown. Time point of the sample: persistent/refractory GD, antithyroid drugs over 5 years with positive TRAb. Making the TCR library involved RNA that had been extracted from PBMCs. The CDR3 runs to 15 residues. The germline V gene encodes CDR1 PRHDT and CDR2 FYEKMQ (reference sequence). Between the trimmed V and J ends, which lost 6 bases and 2 bases, there was a span of 16 bases. The data are from a study of regulatory T cells in long-lasting Graves disease. Study conclusions and caveats: Relative to new patients (roughly 980), persistent patients exhibited greater sharing of public clonotypes (approximately 2,500).

Arm-PCR of CDR3 regions with iRepertoire HTBI primers generated TCR beta libraries. Each CDR3 protein gets one entry after TCRdb re-called the multiplex PCR reads with MiXCR. The sample records about 310,000 distinct CDR3 sequences, roughly a fifth being singletons. The chain recombines TRBV13 with TRBJ1-2; D is unclear. The specimen was peripheral blood mononuclear cells (PBMCs), collected when the disease was refractory, from a patient treated with antithyroid drugs. This TCR came from a female donor with Graves disease. For the CDR3, the DNA is TGTGCCAGCAGTCCCCTTTTAGGCAGGAACTATGGCTACACCTTC. Translation: CASSPLLGRNYGYTF.